This passage covers 30 T cell receptor beta chains from one sample sequenced in a study of shared clonotypes between healthy human individuals. Clones were read by immunoSEQ multiplex PCR, and TCRdb kept only the in-frame ones, dropping some. The sample lists millions of clones; roughly 94% were seen once. The sample taken for sequencing was naive CD4+ T cells sorted from blood. Subset reported: CD45RA+ positively selected. Receptors were obtained from a man in his late teens or twenties in good health.

This clone was detected once. The chain couples TRBV28 to TRBJ1-1; maybe TRBD1 (5 bases). The ends were cut back, 4 bases at V and 1 base at J, with 13 bases in the middle. The CDR3 length is 15 residues. Per the germline V gene, CDR1 is MDHEN and CDR2 is SYDVKM. CDR3 residues: CASSSPGGKNTEAFF. CDR3 DNA: TGTGCCAGCAGTTCCCCTGGGGGTAAGAACACTGAAGCTTTCTTT.

CDR3 residues: CASSPPGAGGNEQFF. The DNA for the CDR3 is TGTGCCAGCAGTCCCCCAGGAGCGGGGGGGAATGAGCAGTTCTTC. V gene TRBV28 combines with J gene TRBJ2-1; 10 nucleotides match TRBD2. The ends lost 5 bases at V and 7 bases at J; junction bases unmatched: 8. The germline V gene has CDR1 MDHEN and CDR2 SYDVKM. This CDR3 is built from 15 residues.

The count of this clone is one. Within the sample, other DNA sequences also encode this same CDR3. This chain connects TRBV4-1 to TRBJ2-4; D gene uncertain. The V gene's germline CDR1 is MGHRA and CDR2 YSYEKL. The CDR3 loop spans 15 amino acids. V gave up 1 base and J gave up 0 bases, with 7 bases separating them. For the CDR3, the DNA is TGCGCCAGCAGCCAAGTAGGATTAGCCAAAAACATTCAGTACTTC. Translating gives CASSQVGLAKNIQYF.

The chain uses TRBV28 and TRBJ2-6; D unclear. CDR3 length: 15 amino acids. Per the germline V gene, CDR1 is MDHEN and CDR2 is SYDVKM. V was trimmed by 5 bases and J by 0 bases, leaving 8 bases between them. The CDR3 reads CASSPPVSGANVLTF. In nucleotides, the CDR3 is TGTGCCAGCAGTCCACCAGTCTCTGGGGCCAACGTCCTGACTTTC.

Regarding this clone: Other DNA sequences from this sample encode an identical CDR3 as well. The chain joins TRBV6-1 to TRBJ2-7; D is uncertain. V was shortened by 1 base and J by 3 bases, with 4 bases between the two germline ends. The CDR3 extends over 12 amino acids. CDR1 and CDR2 from the germline V gene are MNHNS and SASEGT. As DNA, the CDR3 is TGTGCCAGCAGTGAAGGAGGCTACGAGCAGTACTTC. This gives the protein CASSEGGYEQYF.

The J gene is TRBJ1-2, the V gene TRBV5-1, with unresolved D. The V and J ends lost 0 bases and 1 base respectively, with 13 bases between them. Per the germline V gene, CDR1 is SGHRS and CDR2 is YFSETQ. This CDR3 spans 16 amino acids. CDR3 loop: CASSLAADSINYGYTF. In DNA form, the CDR3 reads TGCGCCAGCAGCTTGGCGGCCGATTCCATTAACTATGGCTACACCTTC.

Concerning this clone itself: Other DNA sequences from this sample encode an identical CDR3 as well. The chain joins TRBV27 to TRBJ2-7, with D unclear. Germline V gives CDR1 MNHEY, CDR2 SMNVEV (reference sequence). V was cut by 0 bases and J by 3 bases, with 6 bases left in between. This CDR3 comprises 13 residues. CDR3 sequence reads: CASSLSGYYEQYF. The CDR3 DNA follows: TGTGCCAGCAGTTTATCAGGATACTACGAGCAGTACTTC.

Comments on this clone: The same CDR3 can be traced to other DNA sequences in this sample. J is TRBJ2-2 and V is TRBV5-1, with 9 bases fitting TRBD1. V gave up 0 bases and J gave up 8 bases; unmatched junction bases: 5. The CDR3 is 15 amino acids. The germline CDR1 and CDR2 sequences are SGHRS and YFSETQ. DNA of the CDR3: TGCGCCAGCAGCTTGGACGGGACAGGGACAGGGGAGCTGTTTTTT. It yields the protein CASSLDGTGTGELFF.

This clone was counted between two and nine times. The CDR3 sequence is CASSVGQAHYGYTF. The CDR3 DNA reads TGTGCCAGCAGTGTCGGACAGGCACACTATGGCTACACCTTC. This chain uses TRBV6-1 with TRBJ1-2; 7 bases match TRBD1. The length of the CDR3 is 14 residues. J was trimmed by 3 bases and V by 4 bases; bases with no gene match: 5. The germline V gene has CDR1 MNHNS and CDR2 SASEGT.

The rearrangement joins TRBV6-5 to TRBJ1-3; no definite D call. V gave up 5 bases and J gave up 0 bases, with 11 bases separating them. Germline V gene sequence: CDR1 MNHEY, CDR2 SVGAGI. The length of the CDR3 is 15 residues. The CDR3 DNA reads TGTGCCAGCAGTCTAACAGAGCGCTCTGGAAACACCATATATTTT. This gives the protein CASSLTERSGNTIYF.

This clone was seen only once. The V call is TRBV6-1, the J call TRBJ1-2, with D unclear. Trimming removed 11 bases at V and 4 bases at J, with 14 bases between. Germline V CDR1 and CDR2: MNHNS, SASEGT. The CDR3 is made up of 12 amino acids. Written as DNA, the CDR3 is TGTGCCGTTTCGGGCACCGTCTATGGCTACACCTTC. Its protein product is CAVSGTVYGYTF.

The chain links TRBV25-1 to TRBJ2-3; possible D gene TRBD1, 5 bases. Germline V gene sequence: CDR1 MGHDK, CDR2 SYGVNS. Trimming removed 6 bases at V and 0 bases at J, with 16 bases between. This CDR3 contains 16 residues. The CDR3 sequence: CASRPHGALSTDTQYF. The CDR3 DNA reads as TGTGCCAGCAGACCCCATGGGGCGCTGAGCACAGATACGCAGTATTTT.

The CDR3 sequence: CASSLATEGNTIYF. The CDR3 nucleotides are TGTGCCAGCAGCTTGGCCACGGAAGGAAACACCATATATTTT. This chain connects TRBV5-5 to TRBJ1-3; no clear D. Germline V gene sequence: CDR1 SGHKS, CDR2 YYEKEE (reference sequence). V lost 0 bases and J lost 4, with 8 bases in between. This CDR3 has 14 residues.

In regard to this clone: An end of the junction differs from the germline gene, which may be a read error. Within the sample, other DNA sequences also encode this same CDR3. The CDR3 loop is CSVGRGSGDSNQPQHF. Here the CDR3 DNA reads TGCAGTGTTGGTAGGGGTTCGGGAGATAGCAATCAGCCCCAGCATTTT. The rearrangement joins TRBV29-1 to TRBJ1-5; D possibly corresponds to TRBD1 (5 bases). This CDR3 has 16 amino acids. Germline V CDR1 and CDR2: SQVTM, ANQGSEA.

The chain links TRBV28 to TRBJ1-1; 7 positions agree with TRBD1. Germline CDR1 reads MDHEN; CDR2 reads SYDVKM. J was trimmed by 3 bases and V by 2 bases; bases with no gene match: 6. The CDR3 sequence is 15 residues long. Here the CDR3 reads CASSLTRQGYTEAFF. In DNA, the CDR3 is TGTGCCAGCAGTTTAACCCGACAGGGTTACACTGAAGCTTTCTTT.

The V and J genes are TRBV29-1 and TRBJ2-1, with D maybe TRBD2 (6 bases). Per the germline V gene, CDR1 is SQVTM and CDR2 is ANQGSEA. The CDR3 length is 13 residues. The V and J ends lost 4 bases and 7 bases respectively, with 14 bases between them. The CDR3 bases are TGCAGCGTTGTGAACGGGAGAGGGAATGAGCAGTTCTTC. It specifies CSVVNGRGNEQFF.

This clone turned up a few times. The DNA of the CDR3 is TGTGCCAGCAGCTTAGCGTCAGGCCTCGGCGGCTATGGCTACACCTTC. It translates to CASSLASGLGGYGYTF. The rearrangement uses TRBV7-9 and TRBJ1-2, with D unresolved. The CDR3 runs to 16 residues. Germline CDR1 is SEHNR and CDR2 is FQNEAQ (reference sequence). Trimming took 0 bases from V and 4 from J, leaving 15 bases between them.

This clone showed up just once. The chain has TRBV5-4 and TRBJ2-2, with TRBD2 matching 10 bases. This CDR3 has 14 residues. V shed 5 bases, J shed 7 bases, and the junction held 5 bases outside the gene matches. Per the germline V gene, CDR1 is SGHNT and CDR2 is YYREEE (reference sequence). CDR3: CASSLAGVVGELFF. CDR3 nucleotides: TGTGCCAGCAGTCTAGCGGGGGTGGTCGGGGAGCTGTTTTTT.

This clone was detected only once. Other DNA sequences in the same sample also yield this CDR3. This sequence joins TRBV9 and TRBJ2-3, with TRBD2 as a possible D gene (7 bases). V shed 0 bases and J shed 0 bases, with 11 bases lying between them. This CDR3 has 16 amino acids. Germline CDR1 reads SGDLS; CDR2 reads YYNGEE. The CDR3 DNA sequence: TGTGCCAGCAGCGTAGGACGGGGGGCTAGCACAGATACGCAGTATTTT. This translates into CASSVGRGASTDTQYF.

The rearrangement joins TRBV11-2 to TRBJ2-5, with 8 bases that match TRBD1. Germline V gene lookup returns CDR1 SGHAT and CDR2 FQNNGV. The V and J ends lost 4 bases and 2 bases, in that order; junction bases with no gene match: 6. CDR3 length: 15 amino acids. CDR3 sequence: CASSSGQGLQETQYF. CDR3 bases: TGTGCCAGCAGCTCCGGACAGGGTCTACAAGAGACCCAGTACTTC.

This clone was counted a single time. This sequence joins TRBV27 and TRBJ2-5, with D possibly matching TRBD1 (6 bases). Germline loops: CDR1 MNHEY, CDR2 SMNVEV (reference sequence). V lost 8 bases and J 5 bases, leaving 12 bases between the germline ends. This CDR3 comprises 12 residues. CDR3 sequence: CASHSQGETQYF. The DNA of the CDR3 is TGTGCCAGCCACTCCCAGGGGGAGACCCAGTACTTC.

The V and J genes are TRBV5-1 and TRBJ2-3, with D unclear. This CDR3 has 13 residues. CDR1 is SGHRS and CDR2 is YFSETQ in the germline V gene. V was cut by 4 bases and J by 6 bases, with 12 bases left in between. The CDR3 loop reads CASSTSAPDTQYF. CDR3 in DNA: TGCGCCAGCAGCACCTCGGCCCCGGATACGCAGTATTTT. Full variable domain (missing parts from reference TRBV5-1 and TRBJ2-3): KAGVTQTPRYLIKTRGQQVTLSCSPISGHRSVSWYQQTPGQGLQFLFEYFSETQRNKGNFPGRFSGRQFSNSRSEMNVSTLELGDSALYLCASSTSAPDTQYFGPGTRLTVL.

Written as DNA, the CDR3 is TGTGCCAGCAGTTCGCGCTCGCCCTCTGGAAACACCATATATTTT. It codes for CASSSRSPSGNTIYF. The chain has TRBV6-5 and TRBJ1-3; no definite D call. Trimming removed 4 bases at V and 0 bases at J, with 10 bases between. Germline V gives CDR1 MNHEY, CDR2 SVGAGI. The CDR3 totals 15 residues.

As regards this clone: This sample includes further DNA sequences coding for the same CDR3. The chain has TRBV5-1 and TRBJ2-7; the match to TRBD1 covers 8 bases. Germline trimming cut 3 bases from V and 0 bases from J; bases unmatched to any gene: 2. This CDR3 spans 14 amino acids. CDR1 is SGHRS, CDR2 YFSETQ, per germline. CDR3 in amino acids: CASSSGQASYEQYF. The CDR3 DNA reads as TGCGCCAGCAGCTCGGGACAGGCCTCCTACGAGCAGTACTTC. Full variable domain (rest looked up from reference TRBV5-1 and TRBJ2-7): KAGVTQTPRYLIKTRGQQVTLSCSPISGHRSVSWYQQTPGQGLQFLFEYFSETQRNKGNFPGRFSGRQFSNSRSEMNVSTLELGDSALYLCASSSGQASYEQYFGPGTRLTVT.

As to this clone: Different DNA sequences within this sample yield the same CDR3. CDR3 coding DNA: TGCGCCAGCAGCTTGGGGCTAGCGGGGGACGAGCAGTACTTC. Translation gives CASSLGLAGDEQYF. The chain joins TRBV5-1 to TRBJ2-7; 10 positions agree with TRBD2. The CDR3 is made up of 14 amino acids. The germline V gene has CDR1 SGHRS and CDR2 YFSETQ. Trimming at V came to 0 bases and at J to 5 bases, leaving 2 bases not matched to a gene.

Details on this clone: This may stem from a read error, because a much larger clone lies one nucleotide away. This chain connects TRBV7-8 to TRBJ2-7, with TRBD1 matching over 8 bases. This CDR3 is 13 amino acids long. The ends lost 5 bases at V and 3 bases at J; junction bases unmatched: 3. CDR1 SGHVS and CDR2 FQNEAQ come from the germline V gene. The CDR3 reads CASSRTGIYEQYF. CDR3 DNA sequence: TGTGCCAGCAGCCGGACAGGGATCTACGAGCAGTACTTC.

This chain joins TRBV5-1 and TRBJ2-7; D remains ambiguous. Germline lookup yields CDR1 SGHRS and CDR2 YFSETQ. The CDR3 runs to 14 residues. V was pared by 0 bases and J by 6 bases, with 13 bases between. DNA for the CDR3: TGCGCCAGCAGCTTGGAGGCACTAATGGGCGAGCAGTACTTC. This codes for CASSLEALMGEQYF.

J is TRBJ1-2 and V is TRBV4-1; D gene unclear. The CDR3 runs 13 residues. The V gene lost 0 bases and the J gene lost 6 bases, with 8 bases spanning the gap. Per germline, CDR1 MGHRA and CDR2 YSYEKL. The CDR3 loop is CASSQDSVNGYTF. The CDR3 region has the DNA TGCGCCAGCAGCCAAGATTCGGTGAATGGCTACACCTTC.

This chain's CDR3 is CASSFTGQINTEAFF. CDR3 sequence (DNA): TGTGCCAGCAGCTTTACGGGACAGATAAACACTGAAGCTTTCTTT. The V call is TRBV27, the J call TRBJ1-1; 7 nucleotides align to TRBD1. The CDR3 spans 15 residues. The J segment lost 2 bases and the V segment lost 6 bases, leaving 9 bases of the junction unmatched. Per germline, CDR1 MNHEY and CDR2 SMNVEV (reference sequence).

This chain uses TRBV5-6 with TRBJ2-5, with 9 bases that match TRBD1. After removal of 4 bases from V and 1 base from J, the junction contained 11 bases not matched to a gene. CDR1 is SGHDT, CDR2 YYEEEE, per germline. CDR3 length: 17 residues. CDR3 nucleotide sequence: TGTGCCAGCAGCAGGGGACAGGGACGACTCCTCCAAGAGACCCAGTACTTC. It is translated as CASSRGQGRLLQETQYF.